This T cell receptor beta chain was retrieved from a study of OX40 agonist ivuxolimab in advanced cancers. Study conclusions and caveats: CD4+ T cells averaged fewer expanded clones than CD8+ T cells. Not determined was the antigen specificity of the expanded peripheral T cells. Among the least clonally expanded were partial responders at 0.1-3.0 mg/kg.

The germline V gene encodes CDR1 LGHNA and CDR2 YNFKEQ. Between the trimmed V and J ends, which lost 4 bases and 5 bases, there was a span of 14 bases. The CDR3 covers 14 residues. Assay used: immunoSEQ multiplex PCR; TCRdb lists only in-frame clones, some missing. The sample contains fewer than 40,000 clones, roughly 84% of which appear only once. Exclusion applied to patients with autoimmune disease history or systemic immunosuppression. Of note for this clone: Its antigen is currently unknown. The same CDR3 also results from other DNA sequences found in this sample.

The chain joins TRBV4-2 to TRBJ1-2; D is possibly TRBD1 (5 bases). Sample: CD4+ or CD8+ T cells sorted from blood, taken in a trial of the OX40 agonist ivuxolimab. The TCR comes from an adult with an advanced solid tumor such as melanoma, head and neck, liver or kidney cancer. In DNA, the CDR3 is TGTGCCAGCAGCCCCGAAGGGGCTGAGTATGGCTACACCTTC. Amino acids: CASSPEGAEYGYTF.